The sequence of this T cell receptor (beta chain) was determined in a study of T cells in Graves' hyperthyroidism and ophthalmopathy. The study, taken as a whole, reports: Ophthalmopathy could be told apart from stable hyperthyroidism with a 13 V-J model. Blood also carried most thyroid clonotypes expanded above 0.001.

Amplification of TCR beta CDR3 regions was performed using RNA transcripts as template. HTBI primers were the set used in a first-round RT-PCR of the TCR CDR3. MiXCR, run by TCRdb on the multiplex PCR reads, gives a single entry per CDR3 protein. The table includes some 270,000 distinct CDR3 sequences, about an eighth detected once. CDR1 is SQVTM, CDR2 ANQGSEA, per germline. The ends were cut back, 6 bases at V and 7 bases at J, with 18 bases in the middle. The CDR3 has 13 residues. For this clonotype: Its antigen is not identified.

The sequencing input was blood. The rearrangement joins TRBV29-1 to TRBJ2-5; D is perhaps TRBD1 (7 bases). This receptor was obtained from a woman in her 40s with Graves' hyperthyroidism. As DNA, the CDR3 is TGCAGCGTCGGGACAGCCAACGGGAGGACCCAGTACTTC. Its translation: CSVGTANGRTQYF.